This TCR beta chain is drawn from a study of blood T cell repertoires in COVID-19. Study-wide background: There were acute and convalescent COVID-19 samples, and they came from the United States, Italy and Spain. T cells, B-cell-depleted T cells, or PBMCs provided the cDNA or gDNA that served as material.

This CDR3 is 13 amino acids long. V lost 3 bases and J lost 11, with 16 bases in between. In germline, CDR1 is LNHDA, CDR2 SQIVND (reference sequence). This clone was found a few times. Per the original methods: Amplification with reference gene primers provided the estimates of nucleated cell counts. The protocol was immunoSEQ multiplex PCR, while the TCRdb copy is restricted to in-frame clones and leaves out a portion. That table supplies the V and J calls and clone size; D and trimming were determined from the DNA. The data contain under 300,000 clones, around 82% of them seen just once; the ten biggest clones take up nearly 5%.

The sequenced sample consisted of peripheral blood. This rearrangement joins TRBV19 to TRBJ1-1; D is unresolved. The receptor's source is a woman of 80 years or more with active or convalescent COVID-19. The CDR3 region is CASSMGDWESAFF. CDR3 sequence (DNA): TGTGCCAGTAGTATGGGTGATTGGGAGTCGGCTTTCTTT.